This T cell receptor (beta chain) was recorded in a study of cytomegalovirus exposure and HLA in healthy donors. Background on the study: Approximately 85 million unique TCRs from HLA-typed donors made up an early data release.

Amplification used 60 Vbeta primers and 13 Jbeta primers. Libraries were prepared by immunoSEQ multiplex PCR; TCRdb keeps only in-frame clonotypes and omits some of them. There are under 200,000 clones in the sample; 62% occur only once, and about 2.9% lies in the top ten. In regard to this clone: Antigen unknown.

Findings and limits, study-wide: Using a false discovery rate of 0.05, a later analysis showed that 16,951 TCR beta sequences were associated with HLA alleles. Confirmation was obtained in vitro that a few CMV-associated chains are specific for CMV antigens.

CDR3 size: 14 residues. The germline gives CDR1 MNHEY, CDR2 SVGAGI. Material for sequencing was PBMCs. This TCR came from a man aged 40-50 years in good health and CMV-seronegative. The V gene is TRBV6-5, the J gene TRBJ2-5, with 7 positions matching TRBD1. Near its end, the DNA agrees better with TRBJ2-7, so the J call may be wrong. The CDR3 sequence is CASSMGQKSYEQYF. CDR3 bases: TGTGCCAGCAGTATGGGACAGAAGAGCTACGAGCAGTACTTC.